This T cell receptor beta chain appears in the sequencing data of a study of cytomegalovirus exposure and HLA in healthy donors. On the study more broadly: Membership in the Caucasian-associated ancestry cluster was found for around 81% of 398 genotyped donors.

A remark on this clone: Its antigen is as yet unknown.

PCR employed 60 Vbeta and 13 Jbeta primers. Clones were sequenced by immunoSEQ multiplex PCR, and TCRdb holds only the in-frame ones, with some missing. Of some 140,000 clones detected, 60% to 80% appear once; the ten largest clones hold more than 0.95%. Points from the study as a whole: Analysis was carried out at a later point, and it linked a missense DCLRE1C variant to TCR beta V- and J-gene trimming. It was 150 to 200 TCR beta chains that were listed as cytomegalovirus-associated. When analyzed later, the rates of TCR association showed variation by HLA locus, with DRB1 the most and HLA-C the fewest.

The germline V gene has CDR1 LNHNV and CDR2 YYDKDF (reference sequence). V was shortened by 1 base and J by 4 bases, with 14 bases between the two germline ends. This CDR3 is built from 15 residues. Material: PBMCs. This chain uses TRBV15 with TRBJ2-7; no clear D gene. The sequence derives from a man over 45 in good health and CMV-seronegative. CDR3 in amino acids: CATSRGTPTQYEQYF. In nucleotides, the CDR3 is TGTGCCACCAGCAGAGGCACTCCCACCCAATACGAGCAGTACTTC.